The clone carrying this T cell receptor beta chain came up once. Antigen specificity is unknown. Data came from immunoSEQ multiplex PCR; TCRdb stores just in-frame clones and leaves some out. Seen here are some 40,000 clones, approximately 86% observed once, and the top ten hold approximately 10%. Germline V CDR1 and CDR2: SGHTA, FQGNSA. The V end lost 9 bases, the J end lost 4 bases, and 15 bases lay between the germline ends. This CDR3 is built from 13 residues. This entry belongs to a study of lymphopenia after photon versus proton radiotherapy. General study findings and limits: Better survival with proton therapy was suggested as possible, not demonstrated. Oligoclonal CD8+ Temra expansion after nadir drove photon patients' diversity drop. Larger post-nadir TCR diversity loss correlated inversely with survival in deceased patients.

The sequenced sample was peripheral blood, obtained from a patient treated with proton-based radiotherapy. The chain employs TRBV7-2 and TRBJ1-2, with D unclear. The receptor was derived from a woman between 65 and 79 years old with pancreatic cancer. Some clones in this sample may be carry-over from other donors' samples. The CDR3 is CASSGGFFYGYTF. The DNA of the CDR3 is TGTGCCAGTTCGGGAGGGTTTTTCTATGGCTACACCTTC.